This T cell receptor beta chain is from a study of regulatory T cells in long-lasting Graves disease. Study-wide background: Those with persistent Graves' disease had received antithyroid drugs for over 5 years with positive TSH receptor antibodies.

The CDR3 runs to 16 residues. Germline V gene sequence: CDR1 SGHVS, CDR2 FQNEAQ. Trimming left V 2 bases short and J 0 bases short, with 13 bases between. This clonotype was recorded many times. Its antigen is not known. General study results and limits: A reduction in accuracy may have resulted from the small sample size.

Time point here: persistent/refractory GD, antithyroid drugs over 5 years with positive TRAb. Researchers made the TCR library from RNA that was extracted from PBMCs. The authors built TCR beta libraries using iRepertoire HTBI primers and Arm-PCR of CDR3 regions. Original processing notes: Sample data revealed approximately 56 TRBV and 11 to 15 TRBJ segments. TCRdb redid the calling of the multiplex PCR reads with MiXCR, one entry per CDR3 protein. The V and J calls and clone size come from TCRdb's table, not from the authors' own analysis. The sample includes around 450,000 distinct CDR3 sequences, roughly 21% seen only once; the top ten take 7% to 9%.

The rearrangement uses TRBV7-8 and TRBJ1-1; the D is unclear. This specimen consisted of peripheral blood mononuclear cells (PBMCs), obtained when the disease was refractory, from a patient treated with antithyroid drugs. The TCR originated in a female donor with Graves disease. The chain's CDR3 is CASSLSSWRLNTEAFF. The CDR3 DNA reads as TGTGCCAGCAGCTTATCTTCGTGGCGGCTGAACACTGAAGCTTTCTTT.